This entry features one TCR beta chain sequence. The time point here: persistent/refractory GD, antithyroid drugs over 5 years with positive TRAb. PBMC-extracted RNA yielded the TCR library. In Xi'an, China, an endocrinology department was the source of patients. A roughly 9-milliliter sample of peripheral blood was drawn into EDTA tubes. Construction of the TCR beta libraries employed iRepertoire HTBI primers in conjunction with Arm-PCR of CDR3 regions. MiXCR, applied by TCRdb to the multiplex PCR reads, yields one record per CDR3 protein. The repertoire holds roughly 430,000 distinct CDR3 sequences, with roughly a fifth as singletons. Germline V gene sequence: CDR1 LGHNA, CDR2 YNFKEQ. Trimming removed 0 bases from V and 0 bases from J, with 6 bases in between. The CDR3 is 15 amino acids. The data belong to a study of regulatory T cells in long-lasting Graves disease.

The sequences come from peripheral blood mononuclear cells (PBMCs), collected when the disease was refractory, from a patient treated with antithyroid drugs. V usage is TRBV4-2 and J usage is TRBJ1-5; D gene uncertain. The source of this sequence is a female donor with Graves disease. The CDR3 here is CASSQEGYSNQPQHF. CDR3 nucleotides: TGTGCCAGCAGCCAAGAGGGGTATAGCAATCAGCCCCAGCATTTT.